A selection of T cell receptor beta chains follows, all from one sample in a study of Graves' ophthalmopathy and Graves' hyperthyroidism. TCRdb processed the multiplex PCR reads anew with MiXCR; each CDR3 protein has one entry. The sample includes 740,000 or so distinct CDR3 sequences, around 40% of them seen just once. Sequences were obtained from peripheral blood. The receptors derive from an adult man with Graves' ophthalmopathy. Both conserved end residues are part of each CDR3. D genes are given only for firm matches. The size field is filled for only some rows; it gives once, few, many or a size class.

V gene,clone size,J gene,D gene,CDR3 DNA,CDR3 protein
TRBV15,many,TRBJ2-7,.,TGTGCCACCAGCAAGACAGCCTCATCCTACGAGCAGTACTTC,CATSKTASSYEQYF
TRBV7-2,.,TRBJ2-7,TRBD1,TGTGCCAGCAGCTTAAATGGGCAGGGGGAATTCGAGCAGTACTTC,CASSLNGQGEFEQYF
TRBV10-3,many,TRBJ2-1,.,TGTGCCATCAGCGGGACGGACAACAACAATGAGCAGTTCTTC,CAISGTDNNNEQFF
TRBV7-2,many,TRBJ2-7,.,TGTGCCAGCAGCCCCATAACAGGGAACGAGCAGTACTTC,CASSPITGNEQYF
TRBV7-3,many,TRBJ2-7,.,TGTGCCAGCAGCGAAGGACGGGTACCCTACGAGCAGTACTTC,CASSEGRVPYEQYF
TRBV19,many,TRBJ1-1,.,TGTGCCAGTAAAGACGGTGTGAACACTGAAGCTTTCTTT,CASKDGVNTEAFF
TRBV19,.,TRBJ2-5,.,TGTGCCAGTAGAGGTGGCAGGGGTTCCCTCCAAGAGACCCAGTACTTC,CASRGGRGSLQETQYF
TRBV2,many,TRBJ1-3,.,TGTGCCAGCAGCCATCCTCAGACAAGCTCTGGAAACACCATATATTTT,CASSHPQTSSGNTIYF
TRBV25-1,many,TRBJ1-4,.,TGTGCCAGCAGTGAATACCGGACAGAAATTGCAACTAATGAAAAACTGTTTTTT,CASSEYRTEIATNEKLFF
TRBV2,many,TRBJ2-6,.,TGTGCCAGCAGTCCAGCGGGCGCCGGATCTGGGGCCAACGTCCTGACTTTC,CASSPAGAGSGANVLTF
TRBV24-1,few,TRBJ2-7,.,TGTGCCACCAGTGAAATCGGTCGGGGGCCCGCCTACGAGCAGTACTTC,CATSEIGRGPAYEQYF
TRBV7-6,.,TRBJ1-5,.,.,CAIYLCSVGHINQPQHF
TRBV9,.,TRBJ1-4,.,TGTGCCAGCAGCCCCCCTCCCGGGACCTTCGGAGAAAAACTGTTTTTT,CASSPPPGTFGEKLFF
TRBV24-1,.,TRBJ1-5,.,TGTGCCACCAGTCGGGACGGCAATCAGCCCCAGCATTTT,CATSRDGNQPQHF
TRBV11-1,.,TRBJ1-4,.,TGTGCCAGCAAGGGGATGGGGGAAAAACTGTTTTTT,CASKGMGEKLFF
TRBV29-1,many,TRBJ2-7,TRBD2,TGCAGCACAGGACTAGCGAGGGACAGCGAGCAGTACTTC,CSTGLARDSEQYF